This T cell receptor (beta chain) originates from a study of CD8+CD57+ T cells in acquired aplastic anemia. As for the study in general: Healthy donors gave around 9.9 million reads on average for CD4+ cells.

With regard to this clonotype: Its antigen remains unidentified.

Points from the study as a whole: Found in both controls and patients were almost 30 CD8+ CDR3 sequences. Patients showed no significant difference from controls in CD8+ Simpson's diversity.

Germline assignment: CDR1 WSHSY and CDR2 SAAADI. This CDR3 has 14 residues. Trimming pared 8 bases from V and 3 bases from J, leaving 16 bases between. Genomic DNA served as template for TCR beta VDJ and CDR3 profiling. TCRdb fed the reads into MiXCR, producing one record per CDR3 protein. The repertoire holds 150,000 to 200,000 distinct CDR3 sequences, with approximately 60% as singletons. The source material was sorted CD4+, CD8+, or CD8+CD57+ T cells (not recorded which) from PBMCs. The chain uses TRBV10-2 and TRBJ1-2, with a weak D call TRBD1 (5 bases). This receptor was obtained from a human donor in good health. This chain's CDR3 is CASSERGDDYGYTF. The CDR3 nucleotides read TGCGCCAGCTCCGAGCGGGGGGACGACTATGGCTACACCTTC.